These 8 T cell receptor beta chains came from one sample sequenced in a study of shared clonotypes between healthy human individuals. Generated by immunoSEQ multiplex PCR, the TCRdb table keeps only in-frame clones and is missing some. The table lists over a million clones, about 80% of them singletons. The sequencing sample was made of memory CD4+ T cells from PBMCs. Indicated subset: CD45RA-negative fraction. The receptors here all came from a man younger than 35 in good health. Some clones in this sample may be carry-over from other donors' samples.

This clone was seen a handful of times. The chain joins TRBV5-1 to TRBJ2-7, with 8 positions matching TRBD2. The length of the CDR3 is 16 residues. Germline CDR1 SGHRS, CDR2 YFSETQ. The junction had 10 bases not matched to a gene; V was cut back by 2 bases and J by 3 bases. Written as DNA, the CDR3 is TGCGCCAGCAGCTTCGTGGCCGCGGGAGGAGGCTACGAGCAGTACTTC. Its protein is CASSFVAAGGGYEQYF.

V and J are TRBV4-2 and TRBJ2-7, with TRBD1 matching over 8 bases. Germline lookup yields CDR1 LGHNA and CDR2 YNFKEQ. The CDR3 is 16 amino acids. J was trimmed by 5 bases and V by 1 base; bases with no gene match: 10. CDR3 bases: TGTGCCAGCAGCCAAGTTCCGACAGGGGCAGGCCACGAGCAGTACTTC. Protein product: CASSQVPTGAGHEQYF.

V is TRBV5-4 and J is TRBJ2-5; D is perhaps TRBD1 (6 bases). Trimming took off 5 bases at V and 4 bases at J, with 15 bases between the two ends. The CDR3 contains 14 residues. The V gene's germline CDR1 is SGHNT and CDR2 YYREEE (reference sequence). The CDR3 sequence: CASSTGTGPETQYF. CDR3 nucleotide sequence: TGTGCCAGCAGTACGGGAACAGGGCCAGAGACCCAGTACTTC.

V is TRBV7-6 and J is TRBJ1-3, with D maybe TRBD1 (6 bases). Germline CDR1 and CDR2: SGHVS and FNYEAQ. The CDR3 runs to 16 residues. V was clipped by 1 base and J by 4 bases, with 14 bases between them. CDR3 DNA: TGTGCCAGCAGCTTAGTCACAGGGTACTGGGGAAACACCATATATTTT. It codes for CASSLVTGYWGNTIYF.

The chain uses TRBV5-5 and TRBJ1-3; D is uncertain. V was shortened by 2 bases and J by 4 bases, with 7 bases between the two germline ends. The CDR3 is 13 residues long. Germline V lookup: CDR1 SGHKS, CDR2 YYEKEE (reference sequence). CDR3 in amino acids: CASSFDGGNTIYF. Here the CDR3 DNA reads TGTGCCAGCAGCTTTGATGGAGGAAACACCATATATTTT.

The V and J genes are TRBV9 and TRBJ2-3; 7 nucleotides align to TRBD2. The CDR3 is 15 residues long. Germline V gene lookup returns CDR1 SGDLS and CDR2 YYNGEE. The junction had 9 bases not matched to a gene; V was cut back by 7 bases and J by 1 base. DNA of the CDR3: TGTGCCAGCTCCAGGGAGGGCCGTGGCACAGATACGCAGTATTTT. It encodes CASSREGRGTDTQYF.

This clone occurred a few times. The chain joins TRBV7-9 to TRBJ1-1; 7 bases are a match to TRBD1. The CDR3 consists of 14 residues. Losses at the gene ends were 6 bases for V and 4 bases for J; bases not matched to a gene: 8. Looked up from germline, CDR1 is SEHNR and CDR2 is FQNEAQ (reference sequence). The CDR3 reads CASRSPDRATEAFF. The CDR3 bases are TGTGCCAGCAGGTCCCCCGACAGGGCCACTGAAGCTTTCTTT.

Comment on this clone: Other DNA variants within this sample encode the same CDR3. The rearrangement joins TRBV10-3 to TRBJ2-7; TRBD2 aligns across 11 bases. This CDR3 has 14 amino acids. Germline V gene lookup returns CDR1 ENHRY and CDR2 SYGVKD. The trim removed 6 bases at V and 2 bases at J, leaving 3 bases unmatched. The CDR3 coding sequence is TGTGCCATCAGCGCTAGCGGGGGGACCTACGAGCAGTACTTC. Amino acids: CAISASGGTYEQYF.